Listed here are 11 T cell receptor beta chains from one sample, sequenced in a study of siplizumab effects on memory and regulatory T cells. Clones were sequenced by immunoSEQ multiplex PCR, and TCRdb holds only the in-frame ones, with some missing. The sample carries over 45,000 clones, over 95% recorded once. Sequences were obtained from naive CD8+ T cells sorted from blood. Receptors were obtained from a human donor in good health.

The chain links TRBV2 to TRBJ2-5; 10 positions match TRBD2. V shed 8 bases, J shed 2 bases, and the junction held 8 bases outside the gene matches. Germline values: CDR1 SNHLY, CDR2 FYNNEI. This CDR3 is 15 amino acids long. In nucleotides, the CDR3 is TGTGCCAGCCCCGAGAGTAGCGGGAGGCAAGAGACCCAGTACTTC. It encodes CASPESSGRQETQYF.

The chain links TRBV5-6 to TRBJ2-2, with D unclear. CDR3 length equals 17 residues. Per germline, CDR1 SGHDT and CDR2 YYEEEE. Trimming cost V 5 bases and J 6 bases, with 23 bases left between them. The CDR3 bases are TGTGCCAGCAGTCCCGTGGATAAATTAAACCTCCCCGGGGAGCTGTTTTTT. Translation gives CASSPVDKLNLPGELFF.

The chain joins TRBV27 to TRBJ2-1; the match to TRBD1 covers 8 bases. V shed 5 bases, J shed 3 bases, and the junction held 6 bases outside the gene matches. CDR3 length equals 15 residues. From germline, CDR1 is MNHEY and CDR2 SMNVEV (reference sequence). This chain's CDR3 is CASSTAGTGYNEQFF. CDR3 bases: TGTGCCAGCAGTACGGCCGGGACAGGCTACAATGAGCAGTTCTTC.

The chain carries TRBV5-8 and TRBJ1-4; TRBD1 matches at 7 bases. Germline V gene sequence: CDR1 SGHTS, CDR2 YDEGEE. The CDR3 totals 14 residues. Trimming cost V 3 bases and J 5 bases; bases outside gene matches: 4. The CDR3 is CASSSGQRNEKLFF. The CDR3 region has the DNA TGTGCCAGCAGCTCGGGACAGCGGAATGAAAAACTGTTTTTT.

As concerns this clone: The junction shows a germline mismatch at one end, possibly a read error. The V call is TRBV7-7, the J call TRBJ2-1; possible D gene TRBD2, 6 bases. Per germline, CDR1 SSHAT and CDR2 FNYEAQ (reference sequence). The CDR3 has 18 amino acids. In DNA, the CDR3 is TGTGCTAGCAGCCCGACCCCTCTCCCTAGCGCGGGCGGGAATGAGCAGTTCTTC. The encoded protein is CASSPTPLPSAGGNEQFF.

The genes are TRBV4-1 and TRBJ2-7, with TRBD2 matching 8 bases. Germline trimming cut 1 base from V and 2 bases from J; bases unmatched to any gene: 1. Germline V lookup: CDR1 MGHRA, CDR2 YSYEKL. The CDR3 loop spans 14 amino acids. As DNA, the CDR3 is TGCGCCAGCAGCCAAGCGGGAGGGCCCTACGAGCAGTACTTC. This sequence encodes CASSQAGGPYEQYF.

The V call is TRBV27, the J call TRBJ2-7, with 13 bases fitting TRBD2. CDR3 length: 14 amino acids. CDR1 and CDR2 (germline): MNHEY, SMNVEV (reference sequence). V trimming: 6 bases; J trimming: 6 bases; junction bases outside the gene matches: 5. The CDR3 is CASRGLAGDGEQYF. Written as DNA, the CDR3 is TGTGCCAGCAGAGGACTAGCGGGAGATGGCGAGCAGTACTTC.

The CDR3 is CASSPHRAGNNEQFF. CDR3 nucleotides: TGTGCCAGCAGCCCTCACAGAGCAGGGAACAATGAGCAGTTCTTC. The genes are TRBV11-3 and TRBJ2-1, with TRBD1 as a possible D gene (5 bases). The CDR3 sequence is 15 residues long. The germline CDR1 and CDR2 sequences are SGHNT and YENEEA. The V gene lost 5 bases and the J gene lost 5 bases, with 16 bases spanning the gap. The full variable domain, in which reference TRBV11-3 and TRBJ2-1 provide the parts outside the CDR3, is EAGVVQSPRYKIIEKKQPVAFWCNPISGHNTLYWYLQNLGQGPELLIRYENEEAVDDSQLPKDRFSAERLKGVDSTLKIQPAELGDSAVYLCASSPHRAGNNEQFFGPGTRLTVL.

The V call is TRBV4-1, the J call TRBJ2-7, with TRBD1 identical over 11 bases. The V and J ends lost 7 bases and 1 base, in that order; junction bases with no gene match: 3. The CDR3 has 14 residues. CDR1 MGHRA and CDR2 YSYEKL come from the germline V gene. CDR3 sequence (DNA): TGCGCCAGCATGGGGGACAGGGGGTCCTACGAGCAGTACTTC. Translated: CASMGDRGSYEQYF.

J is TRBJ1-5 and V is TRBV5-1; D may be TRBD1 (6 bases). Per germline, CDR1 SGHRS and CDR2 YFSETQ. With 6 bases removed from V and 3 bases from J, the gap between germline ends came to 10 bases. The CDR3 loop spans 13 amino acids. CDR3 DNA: TGCGCCAGCACACAGGGCCCCAATCAGCCCCAGCATTTT. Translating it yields CASTQGPNQPQHF.

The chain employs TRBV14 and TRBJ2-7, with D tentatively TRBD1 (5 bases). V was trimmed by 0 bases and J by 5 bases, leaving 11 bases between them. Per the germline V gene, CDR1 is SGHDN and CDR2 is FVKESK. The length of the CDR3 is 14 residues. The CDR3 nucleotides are TGTGCCAGCAGCCAAGATTTTGGGGCGCACGAGCAGTACTTC. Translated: CASSQDFGAHEQYF.